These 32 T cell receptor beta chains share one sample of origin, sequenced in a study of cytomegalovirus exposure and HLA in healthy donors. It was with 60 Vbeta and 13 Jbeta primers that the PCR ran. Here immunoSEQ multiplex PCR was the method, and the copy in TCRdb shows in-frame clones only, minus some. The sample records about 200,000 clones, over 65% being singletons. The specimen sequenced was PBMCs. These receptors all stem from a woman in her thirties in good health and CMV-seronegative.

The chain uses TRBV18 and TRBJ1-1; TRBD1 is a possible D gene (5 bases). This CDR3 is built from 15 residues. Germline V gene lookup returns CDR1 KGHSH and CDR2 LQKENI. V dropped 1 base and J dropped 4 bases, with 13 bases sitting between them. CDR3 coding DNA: TGTGCCAGCTCACCACAGGGAGGGGCGGGCACTGAAGCTTTCTTT. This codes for CASSPQGGAGTEAFF.

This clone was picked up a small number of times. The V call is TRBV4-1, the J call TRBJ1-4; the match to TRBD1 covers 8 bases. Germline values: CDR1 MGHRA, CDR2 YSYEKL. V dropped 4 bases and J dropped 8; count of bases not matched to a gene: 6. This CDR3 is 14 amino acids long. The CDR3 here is CASSPTGGGEKLFF. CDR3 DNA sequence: TGCGCCAGCAGCCCAACAGGGGGAGGGGAAAAACTGTTTTTT.

The DNA of the CDR3 is TGTGCCAGCTCACCATTCGCGGGATTAGATACGCAGTATTTT. It codes for CASSPFAGLDTQYF. The rearrangement uses TRBV18 and TRBJ2-3; a weak D match, TRBD2 (6 bases). Trimming stripped 2 bases from V and 5 bases from J, with 11 bases between. The CDR3 has 14 amino acids. Germline assignment: CDR1 KGHSH and CDR2 LQKENI.

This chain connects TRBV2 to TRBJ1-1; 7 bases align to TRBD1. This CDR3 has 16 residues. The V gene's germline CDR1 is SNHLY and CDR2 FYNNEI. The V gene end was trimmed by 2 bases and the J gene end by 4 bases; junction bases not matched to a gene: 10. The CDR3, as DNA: TGTGCCAGCAGTGAAAGGGCCCGACAGGGCCTCACTGAAGCTTTCTTT. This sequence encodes CASSERARQGLTEAFF.

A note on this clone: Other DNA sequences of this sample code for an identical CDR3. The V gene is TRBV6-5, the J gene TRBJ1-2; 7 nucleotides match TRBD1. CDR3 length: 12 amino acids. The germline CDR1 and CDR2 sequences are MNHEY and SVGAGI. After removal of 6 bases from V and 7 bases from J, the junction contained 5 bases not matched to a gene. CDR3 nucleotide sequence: TGTGCCAGCAGCTTTGACAGGGCTGGCTACACCTTC. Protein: CASSFDRAGYTF.

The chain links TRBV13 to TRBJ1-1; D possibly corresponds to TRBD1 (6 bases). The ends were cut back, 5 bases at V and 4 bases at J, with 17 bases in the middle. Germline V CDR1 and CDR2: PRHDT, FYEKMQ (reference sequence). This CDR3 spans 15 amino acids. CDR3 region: CASSLKGGRATEAFF. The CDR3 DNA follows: TGTGCCAGCAGCCTTAAAGGGGGAAGGGCCACTGAAGCTTTCTTT.

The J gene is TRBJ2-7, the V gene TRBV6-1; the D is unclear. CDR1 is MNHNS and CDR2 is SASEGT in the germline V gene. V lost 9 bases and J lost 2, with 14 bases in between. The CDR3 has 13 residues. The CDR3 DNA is TGTGCCAGGGCTTTTGTCGTACCCTACGAGCAGTACTTC. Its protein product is CARAFVVPYEQYF.

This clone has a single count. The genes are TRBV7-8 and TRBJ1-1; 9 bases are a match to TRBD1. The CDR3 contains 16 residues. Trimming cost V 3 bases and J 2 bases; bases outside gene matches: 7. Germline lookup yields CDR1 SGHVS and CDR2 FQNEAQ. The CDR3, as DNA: TGTGCCAGCAGCTTGTCCCGGGACAGGGACAACACTGAAGCTTTCTTT. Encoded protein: CASSLSRDRDNTEAFF.

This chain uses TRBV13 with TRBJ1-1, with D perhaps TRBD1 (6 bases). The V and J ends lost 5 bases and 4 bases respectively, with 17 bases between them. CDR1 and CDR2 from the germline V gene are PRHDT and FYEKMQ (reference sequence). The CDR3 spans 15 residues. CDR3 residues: CASSLHREWGTEAFF. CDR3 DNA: TGTGCCAGCAGCCTTCACAGGGAGTGGGGCACTGAAGCTTTCTTT.

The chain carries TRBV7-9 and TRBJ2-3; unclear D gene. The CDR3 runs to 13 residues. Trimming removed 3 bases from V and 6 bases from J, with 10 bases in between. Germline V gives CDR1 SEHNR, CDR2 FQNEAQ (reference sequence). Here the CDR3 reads CASSFGSQDTQYF. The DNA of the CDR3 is TGTGCCAGCAGCTTTGGTTCCCAGGATACGCAGTATTTT.

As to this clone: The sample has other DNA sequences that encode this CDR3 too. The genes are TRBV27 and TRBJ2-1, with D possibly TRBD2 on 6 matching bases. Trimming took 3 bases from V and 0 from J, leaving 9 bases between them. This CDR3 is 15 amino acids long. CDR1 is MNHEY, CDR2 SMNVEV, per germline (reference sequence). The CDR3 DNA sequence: TGTGCCAGCAGTTTGGCGGGGAGCTCCTACAATGAGCAGTTCTTC. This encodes CASSLAGSSYNEQFF.

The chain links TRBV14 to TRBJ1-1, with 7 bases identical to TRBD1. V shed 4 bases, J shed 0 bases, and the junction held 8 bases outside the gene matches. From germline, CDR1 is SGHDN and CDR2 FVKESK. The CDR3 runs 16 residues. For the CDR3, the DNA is TGTGCCAGCAGCCCACTCCGGACAGGTATGAACACTGAAGCTTTCTTT. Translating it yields CASSPLRTGMNTEAFF.

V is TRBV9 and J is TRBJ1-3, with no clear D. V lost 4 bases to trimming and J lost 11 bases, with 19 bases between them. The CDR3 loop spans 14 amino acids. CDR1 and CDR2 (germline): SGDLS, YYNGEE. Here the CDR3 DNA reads TGTGCCAGCAGCCCACCCCTGACCCCGAGGGCCATATATTTT. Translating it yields CASSPPLTPRAIYF.

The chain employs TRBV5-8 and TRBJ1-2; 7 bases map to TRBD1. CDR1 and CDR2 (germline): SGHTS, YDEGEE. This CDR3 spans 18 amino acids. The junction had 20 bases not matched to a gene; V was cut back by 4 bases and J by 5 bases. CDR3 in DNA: TGTGCCAGCAGCCAGACAGGGAGATTTATTGGAGGACGGTATGGCTACACCTTC. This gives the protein CASSQTGRFIGGRYGYTF.

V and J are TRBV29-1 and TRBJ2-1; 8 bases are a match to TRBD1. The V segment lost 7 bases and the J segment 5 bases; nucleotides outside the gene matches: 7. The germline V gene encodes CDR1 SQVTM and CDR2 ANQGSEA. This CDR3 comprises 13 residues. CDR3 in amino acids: CSGVTGADNEQFF. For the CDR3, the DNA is TGCAGCGGAGTGACAGGGGCAGACAATGAGCAGTTCTTC.

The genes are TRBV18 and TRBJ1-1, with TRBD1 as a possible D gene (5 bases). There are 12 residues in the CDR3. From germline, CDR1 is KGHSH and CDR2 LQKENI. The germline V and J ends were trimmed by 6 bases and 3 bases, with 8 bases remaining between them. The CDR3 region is CASSPRDTEAFF. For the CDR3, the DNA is TGTGCCAGCTCTCCCAGGGACACTGAAGCTTTCTTT.

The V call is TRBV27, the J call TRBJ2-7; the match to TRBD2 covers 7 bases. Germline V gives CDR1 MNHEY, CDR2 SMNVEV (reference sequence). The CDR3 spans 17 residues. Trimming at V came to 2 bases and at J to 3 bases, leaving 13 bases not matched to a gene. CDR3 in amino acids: CASSLQLVSSGNYEQYF. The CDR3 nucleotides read TGTGCCAGCAGTTTACAACTTGTATCTAGCGGAAACTACGAGCAGTACTTC.

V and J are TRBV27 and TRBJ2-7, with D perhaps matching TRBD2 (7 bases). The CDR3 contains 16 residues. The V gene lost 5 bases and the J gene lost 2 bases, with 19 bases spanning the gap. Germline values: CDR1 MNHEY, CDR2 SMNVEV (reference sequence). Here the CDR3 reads CASSSLGGGLPYEQYF. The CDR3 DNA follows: TGTGCCAGCAGTAGCCTAGGGGGGGGCCTTCCCTACGAGCAGTACTTC.

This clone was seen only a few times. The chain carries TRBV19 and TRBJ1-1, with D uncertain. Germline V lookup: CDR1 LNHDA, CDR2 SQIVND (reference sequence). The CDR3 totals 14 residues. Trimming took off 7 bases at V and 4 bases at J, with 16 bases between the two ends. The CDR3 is CASIRSGIGTEAFF. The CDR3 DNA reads TGTGCCAGTATTCGGTCGGGGATTGGCACTGAAGCTTTCTTT.

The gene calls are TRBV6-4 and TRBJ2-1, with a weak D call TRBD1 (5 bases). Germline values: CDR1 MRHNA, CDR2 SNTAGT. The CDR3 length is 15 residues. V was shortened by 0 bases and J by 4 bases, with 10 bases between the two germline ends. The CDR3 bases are TGTGCCAGCAGTGACTCTGAGGACAAGTACAATGAGCAGTTCTTC. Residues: CASSDSEDKYNEQFF.

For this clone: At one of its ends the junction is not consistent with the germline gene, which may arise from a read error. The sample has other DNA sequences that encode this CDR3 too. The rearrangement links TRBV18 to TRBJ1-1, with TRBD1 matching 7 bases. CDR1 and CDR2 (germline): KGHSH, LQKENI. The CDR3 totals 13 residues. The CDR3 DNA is TGTGCCAGCTCCCGCAGGGACAGCACTGAAGCCTTCTTT. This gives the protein CASSRRDSTEAFF.

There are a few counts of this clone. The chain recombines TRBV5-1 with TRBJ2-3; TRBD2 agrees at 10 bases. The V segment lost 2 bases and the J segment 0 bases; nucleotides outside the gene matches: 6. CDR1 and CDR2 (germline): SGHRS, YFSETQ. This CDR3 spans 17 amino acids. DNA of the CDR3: TGCGCCAGCAGCTTCCTAGCGGGGGACCTTAGCACAGATACGCAGTATTTT. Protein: CASSFLAGDLSTDTQYF.

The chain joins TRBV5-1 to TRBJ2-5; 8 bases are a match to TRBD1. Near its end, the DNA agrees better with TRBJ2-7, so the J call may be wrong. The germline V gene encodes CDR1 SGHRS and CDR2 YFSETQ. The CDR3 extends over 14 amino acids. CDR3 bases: TGCGCCAGCAGCGCCCAGGGGGCCAGTTACGAGCAGTACTTC. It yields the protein CASSAQGASYEQYF.

CDR3 nucleotides: TGTGCCACCAGCAGAGATGGACCGGGAGTGGACGAGCAGTACTTC. Translated, it gives CATSRDGPGVDEQYF. V and J are TRBV15 and TRBJ2-7; TRBD2 is a possible D gene (6 bases). The CDR3 runs to 15 residues. Germline lookup yields CDR1 LNHNV and CDR2 YYDKDF (reference sequence). V lost 0 bases and J lost 5, with 14 bases in between.

CDR3 sequence: CSVEGGVETQYF. The CDR3 bases are TGCAGCGTTGAAGGGGGGGTAGAGACCCAGTACTTC. The chain couples TRBV29-1 to TRBJ2-5, with a weak D call TRBD2 (6 bases). Germline-derived CDR1 and CDR2 are SQVTM and ANQGSEA. Trimming stripped 1 base from V and 4 bases from J, with 7 bases between. This CDR3 has 12 residues.

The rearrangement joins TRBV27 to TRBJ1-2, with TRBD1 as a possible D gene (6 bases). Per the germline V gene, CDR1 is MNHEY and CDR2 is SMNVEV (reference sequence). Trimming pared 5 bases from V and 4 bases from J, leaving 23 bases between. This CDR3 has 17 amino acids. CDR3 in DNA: TGTGCCAGCAGTCCCGCGGGGGCGTCAACCGGCCTCTATGGCTACACCTTC. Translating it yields CASSPAGASTGLYGYTF.

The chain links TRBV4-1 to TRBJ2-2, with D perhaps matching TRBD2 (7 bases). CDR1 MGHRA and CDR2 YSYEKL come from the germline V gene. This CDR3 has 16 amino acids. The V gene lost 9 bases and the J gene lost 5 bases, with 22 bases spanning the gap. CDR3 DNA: TGCGCCAGTACAGGGAAGGGGGGGGGAAGTACCGGGGAGCTGTTTTTT. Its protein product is CASTGKGGGSTGELFF.

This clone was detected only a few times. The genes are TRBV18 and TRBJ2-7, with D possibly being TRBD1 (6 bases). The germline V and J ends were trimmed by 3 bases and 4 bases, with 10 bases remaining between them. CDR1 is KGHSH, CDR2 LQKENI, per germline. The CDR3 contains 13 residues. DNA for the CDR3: TGTGCCAGCTCACCTCTGGACAGTTACGAGCAGTACTTC. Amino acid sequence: CASSPLDSYEQYF.

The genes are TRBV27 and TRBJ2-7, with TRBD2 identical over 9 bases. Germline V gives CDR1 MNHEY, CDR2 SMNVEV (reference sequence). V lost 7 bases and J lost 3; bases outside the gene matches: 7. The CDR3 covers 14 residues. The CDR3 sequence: CASTTRGRGYEQYF. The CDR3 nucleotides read TGTGCCAGCACCACTCGCGGGAGGGGCTACGAGCAGTACTTC.

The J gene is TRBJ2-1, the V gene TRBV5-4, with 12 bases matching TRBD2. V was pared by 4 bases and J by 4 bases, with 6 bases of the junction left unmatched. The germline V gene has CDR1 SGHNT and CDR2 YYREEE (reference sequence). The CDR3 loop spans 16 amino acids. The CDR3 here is CASSARTSGIYNEQFF. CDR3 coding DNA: TGTGCCAGCAGCGCCCGGACTAGCGGGATTTACAATGAGCAGTTCTTC.

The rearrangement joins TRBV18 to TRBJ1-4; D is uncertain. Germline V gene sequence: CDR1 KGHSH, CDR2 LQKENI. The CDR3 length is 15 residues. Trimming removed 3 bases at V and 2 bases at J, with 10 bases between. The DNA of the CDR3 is TGTGCCAGCTCACCTCGGGTCACCACTAATGAAAAACTGTTTTTT. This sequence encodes CASSPRVTTNEKLFF.

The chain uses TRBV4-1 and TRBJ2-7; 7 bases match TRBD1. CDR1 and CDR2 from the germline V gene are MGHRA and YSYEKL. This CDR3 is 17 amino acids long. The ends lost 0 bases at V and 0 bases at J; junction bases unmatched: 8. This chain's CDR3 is CASSQDRQGHRSYEQYF. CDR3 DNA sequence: TGCGCCAGCAGCCAAGATAGACAGGGTCATCGCTCCTACGAGCAGTACTTC.